The entry that follows covers one TCR beta chain sequence. Its specificity is unknown. This sample was included in a study of shared clonotypes between healthy human individuals. General observations from the study: Rarefaction revealed incomplete sorted-subset sequencing despite large depth.

Produced via immunoSEQ multiplex PCR; TCRdb's table is partial and in-frame only. This sample carries over 2 million clones, around 90% of them seen once, and the ten largest clones take approximately 0.39%. The V gene's germline CDR1 is MDHEN and CDR2 SYDVKM. The V end was cut by 3 bases, the J end by 3 bases, with 11 bases between. The CDR3 has 14 residues. The sample was naive CD4+ T cells from PBMCs. Subset noted: CD45RA+ positively selected. The chain employs TRBV28 and TRBJ1-2; D possibly corresponds to TRBD1 (5 bases). This receptor was identified in a man aged 18 to 29 in good health. Some clones in this sample may be carry-over from other donors' samples. The CDR3 sequence: CASSLVGRDYGYTF. The CDR3 nucleotides read TGTGCCAGCAGTTTGGTGGGCAGGGACTATGGCTACACCTTC.